This T cell receptor beta chain was retrieved from a study of blood T cells in healthy people across ages. Overall study results and limits: Both naive CD4+ cell counts and diversity were greater in long-lived donors than in aged donors. Reliance upon unsorted PBMCs precluded definitive naive versus antigen-experienced comparison.

A second 7 to 11 cycle PCR used barcoded and J-beta primers. A 12-random-nucleotide template-switch adaptor tagged each cDNA molecule. TCRdb processed the 5' RACE reads anew with MiXCR; each CDR3 protein has one entry. The data hold roughly 1.6 million distinct CDR3 sequences, with 30% to 40% observed a single time. This clonotype was detected a few times. Antigen specificity is unknown. CDR3 size: 16 residues. Germline CDR1 is MGHRA and CDR2 is YSYEKL. The V end lost 1 base, the J end lost 3 bases, and 14 bases lay between the germline ends. Every donor contributed about 10 milliliters of peripheral blood by blood draw.

The clonotype was recovered from a woman in her 30s in good health. The chain uses TRBV4-1 and TRBJ2-3, with a tentative D call TRBD2 (7 bases). The specimen was blood. The CDR3 here is CASSQGRGRETDTQYF. CDR3 nucleotides: TGCGCCAGCAGCCAAGGAAGGGGGAGGGAGACAGATACGCAGTATTTT.